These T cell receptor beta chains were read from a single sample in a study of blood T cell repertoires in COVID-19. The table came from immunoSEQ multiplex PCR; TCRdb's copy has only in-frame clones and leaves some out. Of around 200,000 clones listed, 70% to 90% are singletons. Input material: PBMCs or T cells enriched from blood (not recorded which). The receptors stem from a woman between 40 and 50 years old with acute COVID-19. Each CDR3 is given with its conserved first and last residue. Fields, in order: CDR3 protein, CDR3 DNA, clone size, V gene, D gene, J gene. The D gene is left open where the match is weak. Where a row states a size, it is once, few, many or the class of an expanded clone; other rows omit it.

CDR3: CAITGGKETEAFF; DNA: TGTGCCATCACCGGGGGAAAAGAAACTGAAGCTTTCTTT; size: -; V: TRBV28; D: -; J: TRBJ1-1
CDR3: CASSTGHSNTEAFF; DNA: TGTGCCAGCAGCACGGGACACTCGAACACTGAAGCTTTCTTT; size: few; V: TRBV3-1/TRBV3-2; D: -; J: TRBJ1-1
CDR3: CASGLTGTGDVREQYF; DNA: TGTGCTAGTGGTTTGACAGGGACAGGGGACGTACGCGAGCAGTACTTC; size: -; V: TRBV12-5; D: TRBD1; J: TRBJ2-7
CDR3: CASSQGPGSTDTQYF; DNA: TGCGCCAGCAGCCAAGGGCCGGGGAGCACAGATACGCAGTATTTT; size: -; V: TRBV4-1; D: -; J: TRBJ2-3
CDR3: CASSSQIRGTDTQYF; DNA: TGTGCCAGCAGTTCACAAATACGGGGCACAGATACGCAGTATTTT; size: -; V: TRBV27; D: -; J: TRBJ2-3
CDR3: CASRGAIGDTQYF; DNA: TGTGCCAGTAGGGGGGCCATAGGAGATACGCAGTATTTT; size: -; V: TRBV19; D: -; J: TRBJ2-3
CDR3: CASSPRGPLNTEAFF; DNA: TGTGCCAGCTCACCAAGGGGGCCCCTGAACACTGAAGCTTTCTTT; size: -; V: TRBV18; D: TRBD1; J: TRBJ1-1
CDR3: CASSIRDREYPEAFF; DNA: TGTGCCAGCAGTATCCGGGACAGGGAGTACCCTGAAGCTTTCTTT; size: -; V: TRBV7-9; D: TRBD1; J: TRBJ1-1
CDR3: CASSGAGAAGELFF; DNA: TGTGCCAGCAGCGGGGCGGGGGCAGCCGGGGAGCTGTTTTTT; size: -; V: TRBV9; D: -; J: TRBJ2-2
CDR3: CASSRTGEVYEKLFF; DNA: TGTGCCAGTAGTAGGACAGGGGAAGTGTATGAAAAACTGTTTTTT; size: -; V: TRBV19; D: TRBD1; J: TRBJ1-4
CDR3: CATSGGTYQPQHF; DNA: TGTGCCACGAGCGGGGGTACTTACCAGCCCCAGCATTTT; size: -; V: TRBV19; D: -; J: TRBJ1-5
CDR3: CASSEAVRGGAGLNTEAFF; DNA: TGTGCCAGCAGTGAAGCGGTCCGAGGGGGCGCAGGATTGAACACTGAAGCTTTCTTT; size: -; V: TRBV6-1; D: TRBD1; J: TRBJ1-1
CDR3: CASSSGQNKRGYTF; DNA: TGTGCCAGCAGCTCGGGACAGAATAAACGGGGCTACACCTTC; size: -; V: TRBV7-9; D: TRBD1; J: TRBJ1-2
CDR3: CASSFLDSSTNEKLFF; DNA: TGTGCCAGCAGCTTCCTCGACTCCTCAACTAATGAAAAACTGTTTTTT; size: -; V: TRBV5-6; D: -; J: TRBJ1-4
CDR3: CASSPSMTVTFSGNTIYF; DNA: TGTGCCAGCTCACCTTCTATGACAGTTACCTTCTCTGGAAACACCATATATTTT; size: -; V: TRBV18; D: -; J: TRBJ1-3
CDR3: CASSASSNSPLHF; DNA: TGTGCCAGCAGCGCTAGCTCGAATTCACCCCTCCACTTT; size: -; V: TRBV7-3; D: -; J: TRBJ1-6
CDR3: CASSYSGTTRTGELFF; DNA: TGTGCCAGCAGTTACTCGGGGACGACTAGGACCGGGGAGCTGTTTTTT; size: -; V: TRBV6-5; D: -; J: TRBJ2-2
CDR3: CASSSLGGGSPSTGELFF; DNA: TGTGCCAGCAGCTCCCTAGGGGGGGGGAGCCCTTCCACCGGGGAGCTGTTTTTT; size: -; V: TRBV7-3; D: -; J: TRBJ2-2
CDR3: CASSQDGNEQFF; DNA: TGCGCCAGCAGCCAAGACGGCAATGAGCAGTTCTTC; size: -; V: TRBV4-3; D: -; J: TRBJ2-1
CDR3: CASKGTGELNAEAFF; DNA: TGTGCCAGCAAAGGCACAGGGGAGTTGAACGCTGAAGCTTTCTTT; size: -; V: TRBV6-5; D: TRBD1; J: TRBJ1-1
CDR3: CASSEGQPLGYTF; DNA: TGTGCCAGCAGTGAAGGACAGCCCCTCGGCTACACCTTC; size: -; V: TRBV2; D: -; J: TRBJ1-2
CDR3: CATSGGRQGEQFF; DNA: TGTGCCACCAGCGGAGGACGACAAGGTGAGCAGTTCTTC; size: -; V: TRBV15; D: -; J: TRBJ2-1
CDR3: CASSSSTGGAGGYTF; DNA: TGTGCCAGCAGTTCCTCGACAGGGGGCGCCGGTGGCTACACCTTC; size: -; V: TRBV6-2/TRBV6-3; D: TRBD1; J: TRBJ1-2
CDR3: CASSENYSNQPQHF; DNA: TGTGCCAGCAGTGAAAATTATAGCAATCAGCCCCAGCATTTT; size: -; V: TRBV25-1; D: -; J: TRBJ1-5
CDR3: CASRRTGVENQPQHF; DNA: TGTGCCAGCAGAAGGACAGGGGTTGAAAATCAGCCCCAGCATTTT; size: -; V: TRBV6-5; D: TRBD1; J: TRBJ1-5
CDR3: CSVGGQGAMETQYF; DNA: TGCAGCGTGGGGGGACAGGGGGCAATGGAGACCCAGTACTTC; size: few; V: TRBV29-1; D: TRBD1; J: TRBJ2-5
CDR3: CAWSVRGGPAFF; DNA: TGTGCCTGGAGTGTAAGGGGAGGGCCAGCTTTCTTT; size: once; V: TRBV30; D: -; J: TRBJ1-1
CDR3: CASSPTLAGGFQETQYF; DNA: TGTGCCAGCAGCCCGACCCTAGCGGGGGGATTCCAAGAGACCCAGTACTTC; size: -; V: TRBV5-4; D: TRBD2; J: TRBJ2-5
CDR3: CASSPRDRDRGILTEAFF; DNA: TGTGCCAGCAGCCCCAGGGACCGGGACAGGGGTATCTTGACTGAAGCTTTCTTT; size: -; V: TRBV7-2; D: TRBD1; J: TRBJ1-1